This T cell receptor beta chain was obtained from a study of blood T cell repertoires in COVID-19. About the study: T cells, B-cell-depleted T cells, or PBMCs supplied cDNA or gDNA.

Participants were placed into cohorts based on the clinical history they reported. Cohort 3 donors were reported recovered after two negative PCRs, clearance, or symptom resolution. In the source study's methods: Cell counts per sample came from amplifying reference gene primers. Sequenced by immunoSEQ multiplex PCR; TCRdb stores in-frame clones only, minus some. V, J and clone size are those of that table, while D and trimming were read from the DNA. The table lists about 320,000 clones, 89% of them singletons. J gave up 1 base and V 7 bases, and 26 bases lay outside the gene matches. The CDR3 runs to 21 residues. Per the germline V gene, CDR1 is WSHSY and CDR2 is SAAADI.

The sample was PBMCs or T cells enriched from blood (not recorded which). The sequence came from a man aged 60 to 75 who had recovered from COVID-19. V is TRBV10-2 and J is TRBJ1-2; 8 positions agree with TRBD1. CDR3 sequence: CASTSNGRGRLGATVNYGYTF. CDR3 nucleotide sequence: TGCGCCAGCACCTCAAACGGCAGGGGGCGCTTGGGGGCCACGGTTAACTATGGCTACACCTTC.